This paragraph reports one TCR beta chain. Its antigen is still unknown. There are no base qualities to consult, and no much larger clone falls within one base. The entry originates in a study of blood T cell repertoires in COVID-19 (dated by TCRdb to between 2020 and 2021). Regarding the complete study: The collaborator samples originated in the United States, Italy and Spain and spanned the acute and convalescent phases of COVID-19. The samples were drawn from two sources: the first 160 participants of the ongoing ImmuneRACE study, and 1,000 to 1,500 subjects contributed by 6 global collaborators. A de-identified subject ID, COVID-19 status, age in years and sex were almost always included in the sample metadata. The prospective study material was composed of cDNA or gDNA derived from T cells, B-cell-depleted T cells, or PBMCs. A freely available public database, intended as a resource for researchers studying the immune response to SARS-CoV-2, is where the repertoires were released. Where available, HLA class I and class II types were taken from metadata supplied by the sample provider and were not determined by assay-based typing. The dataset comprised deeply sampled blood TCRbeta repertoires from subjects exposed to, actively infected with, or recovered from COVID-19. The research as a whole found: Clinical and demographic metadata were provided uncurated, with the amount varying by source and participant.

For CDR1 and CDR2, the germline V gene (reference sequence) lists SGHNT and YYREEE. The CDR3 spans 14 residues, from the cysteine through the phenylalanine. Here the CDR3 DNA is all that survives: 42 bases in frame from base 1. Unmatched junction bases come to 6, with V trimmed by 4 bases and J by 5 bases. TCRbeta CDR3 regions were amplified from genomic DNA by means of the immunoSEQ Assay, a bias-controlled multiplex PCR. The study's own analysis went as follows. Within the assay, amplification of reference gene primers was used to estimate how many nucleated cells each sample contained. To quantify the absolute abundance of each unique TCRbeta CDR3 rearrangement, sequence reads were collapsed and filtered. Productive Simpson clonality was computed per sample as the square root of Simpson's diversity index over productive rearrangements. TCRdb took this table from immuneACCESS and kept in-frame rearrangements with V and J called. Such tables lack part of the clones; where checked against another copy, unresolved V genes explain under half of the gap, and the rest is unexplained. The V and J calls and clone size are taken from that table; D and trimming were inferred from the DNA. The sample table lists some 150,000 clones, roughly 80% of them with a count of one. The ten most abundant clones make up roughly 34% of the sample.

Whole blood was collected in K2EDTA tubes by collaborating institutions according to the institutions' own protocols. For TCRbeta analysis, collaborator samples were shipped as frozen whole blood, as isolated PBMCs, or as DNA extracted from either sample type. The chain is assembled from TRBV5-4 and TRBJ1-1, with 9 bases aligning to TRBD1. The sequence came from a human donor in a cohort sampled during active COVID-19. Sequenced material: peripheral blood. The nucleotide sequence reads as follows: TGTGCCAGCAGCGCCGGGACAGGGATTACTGAAGCTTTCTTT. It encodes CASSAGTGITEAFF.